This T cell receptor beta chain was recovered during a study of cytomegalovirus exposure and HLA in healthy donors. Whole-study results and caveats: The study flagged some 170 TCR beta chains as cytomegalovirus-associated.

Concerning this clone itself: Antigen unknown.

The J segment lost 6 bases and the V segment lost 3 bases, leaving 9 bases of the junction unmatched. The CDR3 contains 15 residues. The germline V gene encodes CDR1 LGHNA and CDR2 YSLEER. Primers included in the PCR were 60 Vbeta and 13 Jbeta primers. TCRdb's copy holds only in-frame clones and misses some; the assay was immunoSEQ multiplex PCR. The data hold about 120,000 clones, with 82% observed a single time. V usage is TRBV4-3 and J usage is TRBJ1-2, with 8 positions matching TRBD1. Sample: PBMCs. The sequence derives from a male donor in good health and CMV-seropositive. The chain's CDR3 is CASSQGVQGGHGYTF. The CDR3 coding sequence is TGCGCCAGCAGCCAGGGGGTACAGGGGGGCCATGGCTACACCTTC.